This is a list of T cell receptor beta chains from one sample in a study of blood T cell repertoires in COVID-19. The data were produced by immunoSEQ multiplex PCR, yet TCRdb's version contains in-frame clones alone and is incomplete. The table shows about 210,000 clones, with 85% occurring only once. Sequenced material: PBMCs or T cells enriched from blood (not recorded which). The receptors derive from a man in his forties who had recovered from COVID-19. The CDR3 runs from the conserved cysteine through the conserved F or W. A D gene is named only where the DNA matches it firmly. Part of the rows lack a size; the others show once, few, many or a class for expanded clones.

clone_size j_call d_call v_call cdr3_aa cdr3_nt
- TRBJ2-3 TRBD2 TRBV7-2 CASSLAPMGAGVLGDTQYF TGTGCCAGCAGCTTAGCCCCCATGGGCGCGGGAGTGCTCGGAGATACGCAGTATTTT
once TRBJ1-6 TRBD1 TRBV7-2 CASSSHQDRGAHSPLHF TGTGCCAGCAGCTCGCACCAGGACAGGGGTGCCCATTCACCCCTCCACTTT
- TRBJ2-5 - TRBV28 CASINRGLETQYF TGTGCCAGCATTAATAGGGGTCTGGAGACCCAGTACTTC
- TRBJ2-7 TRBD1 TRBV28 CASSPSRGQEDTYEQYF TGTGCCAGCAGCCCTTCACGGGGACAGGAAGACACCTACGAGCAGTACTTC
- TRBJ2-1 TRBD2 TRBV7-3 CASSLTTSGRAGEQFF TGTGCCAGCAGCTTAACGACTAGCGGGAGGGCGGGTGAGCAGTTCTTC
- TRBJ2-7 TRBD1 TRBV7-8 CASSSGTGRGHEQYF TGTGCCAGCAGCTCCGGGACAGGGCGGGGTCACGAGCAGTACTTC
once TRBJ2-7 - TRBV19 CASSLRGRYEQYF TGTGCCAGTAGTCTTCGGGGTAGGTACGAGCAGTACTTC
- TRBJ2-3 TRBD2 TRBV5-1 CASSGSGRSDTQYF TGCGCCAGCAGCGGTAGCGGGAGGTCTGATACGCAGTATTTT
- TRBJ2-1 TRBD2 TRBV19 CASSTGTSGRNEQFF TGTGCCAGTAGCACCGGGACTAGCGGGAGGAATGAGCAGTTCTTC
once TRBJ2-5 TRBD1 TRBV28 CASSSSQGAETQYF TGTGCCAGCAGCTCCTCACAGGGGGCGGAGACCCAGTACTTC
- TRBJ2-1 TRBD1 TRBV5-1 CASSFDGQGYNEQFF TGCGCCAGCAGCTTTGATGGACAGGGGTACAATGAGCAGTTCTTC